Included here is one T cell receptor (beta chain) sequence, with context. The data were produced by immunoSEQ multiplex PCR, yet TCRdb's version contains in-frame clones alone and is incomplete. The table includes some 140,000 clones, around 78% detected once. This specimen comes from a study of blood T cell repertoires in COVID-19. On the study more broadly: Nucleic acid was either cDNA or gDNA, and it came from T cells, B-cell-depleted T cells, or PBMCs.

CDR1 SNHLY and CDR2 FYNNEI come from the germline V gene. This CDR3 spans 14 amino acids. V gave up 8 bases and J gave up 3 bases; unmatched junction bases: 7. The V call is TRBV2, the J call TRBJ1-2; 9 bases agree with TRBD1. This clonotype was sampled from a human donor in a cohort sampled during active COVID-19. What was sequenced was peripheral blood. The CDR3 nucleotides are TGTGCCAGCCGAGGGGACAGGGACCACTATGGCTACACCTTC. Protein: CASRGDRDHYGYTF.